Presented here are 12 T cell receptor beta chains from one specimen sequenced in a study of T cell repertoires in cytomegalovirus infection. TCRdb re-called the reads through MiXCR, storing one row per CDR3 protein. The sample has 150,000 to 200,000 distinct CDR3 sequences, over 15% seen once. The source material was CD8+ T cells from PBMCs. The receptors originated from a human donor in good health (CMV status not recorded). Some clones in this sample may be carry-over from other donors' samples.

The rearrangement links TRBV11-2 to TRBJ2-1, with D tentatively TRBD1 (6 bases). The CDR3 extends over 14 amino acids. V was trimmed by 8 bases and J by 3 bases, leaving 14 bases between them. Germline V CDR1 and CDR2: SGHAT, FQNNGV. The CDR3 sequence: CASLPGTNYNEQFF. The CDR3 nucleotides are TGTGCCAGCTTGCCCGGGACAAACTACAATGAGCAGTTCTTC.

V usage is TRBV12-3 or TRBV12-4 and J usage is TRBJ2-2, with D possibly TRBD2 on 5 matching bases. The ends were cut back, 6 bases at V and 4 bases at J, with 15 bases in the middle. This CDR3 spans 15 amino acids. CDR3 nucleotide sequence: TGTGCCAGCAGCTTTGCGGGCAGTAGCACCGGGGAGCTGTTTTTT. Translation: CASSFAGSSTGELFF.

This chain joins TRBV14 and TRBJ1-1; D is undetermined. Germline CDR1 and CDR2: SGHDN and FVKESK. The CDR3 runs 13 residues. V was pared by 4 bases and J by 3 bases, with 9 bases between. Here the CDR3 reads CASSPFGDTEAFF. The CDR3, as DNA: TGTGCCAGCAGCCCTTTCGGAGACACTGAAGCTTTCTTT.

The V and J genes are TRBV7-6 and TRBJ1-2, with D unclear. From germline, CDR1 is SGHVS and CDR2 FNYEAQ. The CDR3 runs 13 residues. Deletions cut 5 bases from V and 6 bases from J, with 13 bases between. This chain's CDR3 is CASSLRPRDGYTF. CDR3 nucleotides: TGTGCCAGCAGCCTTCGGCCGCGGGATGGCTACACCTTC.

The chain employs TRBV4-1 and TRBJ2-1, with D maybe TRBD2 (6 bases). Germline-derived CDR1 and CDR2 are MGHRA and YSYEKL. The ends were cut back, 0 bases at V and 8 bases at J, with 8 bases in the middle. The CDR3 runs 13 residues. The CDR3 sequence: CASSQEGRYEQFF. The CDR3 bases are TGCGCCAGCAGCCAAGAGGGGAGGTATGAGCAGTTCTTC.

With respect to this clonotype: The germline gene is not matched at one end of the junction; a read error may be the cause. The chain employs TRBV6-8 and TRBJ2-7; 9 bases match TRBD1. Germline V gene sequence: CDR1 MNHGY, CDR2 SAAAGT. The CDR3 is 15 residues long. The CDR3 DNA is TGTGCCCGCAGTTACTCGGGGACAGGGAGTTACGAGCAGTACTTC. Protein product: CARSYSGTGSYEQYF.

The chain links TRBV7-8 to TRBJ2-5; TRBD1 matches at 7 bases. CDR1 SGHVS and CDR2 FQNEAQ come from the germline V gene. The V gene end was trimmed by 2 bases and the J gene end by 7 bases; junction bases not matched to a gene: 13. The CDR3 loop spans 16 amino acids. The CDR3 here is CASSLSPGQTLSTQYF. The CDR3 nucleotides are TGTGCCAGCAGCTTATCCCCGGGACAGACCCTATCGACCCAGTACTTC. Filled out from reference TRBV7-8 and TRBJ2-5, the complete variable domain reads GAGVSQSPRYKVAKRGQDVALRCDPISGHVSLFWYQQALGQGPEFLTYFQNEAQLDKSGLPSDRFFAERPEGSVSTLKIQRTQQEDSAVYLCASSLSPGQTLSTQYFGPGTRLLVL.

V is TRBV4-3 and J is TRBJ2-7, with D perhaps matching TRBD2 (6 bases). CDR3 length: 14 amino acids. With 2 bases removed from V and 7 bases from J, the gap between germline ends came to 15 bases. Looked up from germline, CDR1 is LGHNA and CDR2 is YSLEER. CDR3 DNA sequence: TGCGCCAGCAGCCAACGGGGGATTGGTAGGGAGCAGTACTTC. Protein product: CASSQRGIGREQYF.

V usage is TRBV2 and J usage is TRBJ2-7; the D gene could be TRBD1 or TRBD2 (7 bases each). The V end lost 10 bases, the J end lost 2 bases, and 12 bases lay between the germline ends. CDR1 SNHLY and CDR2 FYNNEI come from the germline V gene. The CDR3 has 12 amino acids. For the CDR3, the DNA is TGTGCCATCAGGGGGGGAGCCTACGAGCAGTACTTC. Its protein product is CAIRGGAYEQYF.

V usage is TRBV6-1 and J usage is TRBJ2-7, with a tentative D call TRBD2 (5 bases). Trimming cost V 1 base and J 6 bases, with 10 bases left between them. The CDR3 is made up of 13 amino acids. Looked up from germline, CDR1 is MNHNS and CDR2 is SASEGT. The CDR3 DNA reads TGTGCCAGCAGTGAAGTGAGGGATATCGAGCAGTACTTC. Translated, it gives CASSEVRDIEQYF.

V usage is TRBV7-9 and J usage is TRBJ1-2, with D tentatively TRBD1 (5 bases). The CDR3 consists of 15 residues. Germline values: CDR1 SEHNR, CDR2 FQNEAQ (reference sequence). V shed 2 bases and J shed 3 bases, with 13 bases lying between them. As DNA, the CDR3 is TGTGCCAGCAGCTTATCGCCAGGGAAGGACTATGGCTACACCTTC. This sequence encodes CASSLSPGKDYGYTF.

The chain uses TRBV6-2 or TRBV6-3 and TRBJ2-3; 13 nucleotides align to TRBD2. Germline V gene data show CDR1 as MNHEY and CDR2 as SVGEGT. V shed 6 bases, J shed 1 base, and the junction held 1 base outside the gene matches. The CDR3 sequence is 15 residues long. CDR3 region: CASRGTSGGTDTQYF. The CDR3 DNA is TGTGCCAGCAGAGGGACTAGCGGGGGCACAGATACGCAGTATTTT.